This T cell receptor (beta chain) was captured by sequencing in a study of blood T cell repertoires in COVID-19. CDR3 length equals 13 residues. CDR1 and CDR2 (germline): LGHDT, YNNKEL (reference sequence). Trimming took off 5 bases at V and 3 bases at J, with 9 bases between the two ends. Per the original data handling: Scientists estimated how many nucleated cells there were by amplifying reference gene primers. Generated by immunoSEQ multiplex PCR, the TCRdb table keeps only in-frame clones and is missing some. Clone size and V and J calls were adopted from that table, with D and trimming inferred from the DNA. Of some 120,000 clones in the sample, more than 90% were seen once.

The receptor's source is a middle-aged man with active COVID-19. Sample: peripheral blood. The chain combines TRBV3-1 (or the pseudogene TRBV3-2) with TRBJ2-3; the D gene is possibly TRBD2 (6 bases). Here the CDR3 DNA reads TGTGCCAGCAGCAGGCGGGGAACAGATACGCAGTATTTT. As protein: CASSRRGTDTQYF.